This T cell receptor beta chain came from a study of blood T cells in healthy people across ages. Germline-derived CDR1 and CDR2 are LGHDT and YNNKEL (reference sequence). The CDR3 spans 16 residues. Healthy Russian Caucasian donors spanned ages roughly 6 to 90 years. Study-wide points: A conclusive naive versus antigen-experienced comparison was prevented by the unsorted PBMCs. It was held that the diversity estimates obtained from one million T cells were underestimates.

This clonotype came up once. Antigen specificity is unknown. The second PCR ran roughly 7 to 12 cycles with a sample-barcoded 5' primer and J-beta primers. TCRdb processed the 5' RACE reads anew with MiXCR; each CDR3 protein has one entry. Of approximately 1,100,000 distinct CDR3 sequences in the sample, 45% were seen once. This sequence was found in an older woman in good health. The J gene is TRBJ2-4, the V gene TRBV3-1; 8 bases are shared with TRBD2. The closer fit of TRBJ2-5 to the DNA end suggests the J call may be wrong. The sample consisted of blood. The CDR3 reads CASSQVQGLARETQYF. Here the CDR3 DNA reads TGTGCCAGCAGCCAAGTTCAAGGACTAGCCCGGGAGACCCAGTACTTC.